This TCR beta chain was profiled in a study of shared clonotypes between healthy human individuals (dated by TCRdb to the early 2020s). Looking at the study overall: The cohort included a few men and a couple of women between 18 and 49 years of age. Per donor, three plates each were used for CD4 naive and CD4 memory, two for CD8 naive, and one for CD8 memory. To estimate repertoire size and how much clonotype sharing occurs between individuals, the study deeply sequenced the blood TCR repertoires of roughly 5 healthy adults. Libraries were prepared and TCR repertoires were sequenced by different laboratories using diverse techniques, in order to increase sequencing depth and limit assay-specific biases. Per donor, leukapheresis produced somewhere between about 0.9 and 9.5 billion PBMCs.

Using the deep immunoSEQ assay, multiplex PCR amplified TCR CDR3 regions from genomic DNA. Extracted genomic DNA from each cell subset was distributed evenly across all wells of several immunoSEQ 96-well plates, and each plate was treated as a replicate. For sorted subsets, about 0.2 ug genomic DNA, equal to 25,000 to 35,000 T cell genomes, was loaded into each replicate PCR. Purified libraries were measured with a Qubit 3.0 fluorometer, size-checked on a Bioanalyzer 2100, and measured again with the KAPA Library Quantification kit. Every immunoSEQ 96-well plate was sequenced on a separate single-read 150-cycle Illumina NextSeq 550 flow cell. The published analysis was carried out like this. The immunoSEQ output contained only junctional sequences without quality scores, so filtering could not match that applied to full-length reads. To assign V/J genes and CDR3, sequences were annotated using PyIR, a Python wrapper for IgBLAST v1.9, with IMGT germline references. Reads were removed for weak V/J assignments (E-value above 1e-6), missing CDR3, stop codons, out-of-frame junctions, or ambiguous translated residues. V3J clonotypes were defined by identical inferred V gene, J gene, and CDR3 amino acid sequence. Percentage overlap between repertoires was calculated by dividing the number of shared unique clonotypes by the size of the smaller repertoire. Three approaches were used to assess repertoire richness: RTK rarefaction, the Chao1 estimator, and Recon v2.1 estimates of unobserved clonotypes. Generation probabilities were computed with OLGA for all TCRbeta clonotypes obtained by the gDNA method from several donors. Drawn from immuneACCESS, this table holds only the in-frame rearrangements with V and J called that TCRdb kept. Clones are partly lost; checked studies trace under half to an unresolved V gene and leave the rest unexplained. That table supplies the V and J calls and clone size; D and trimming were determined from the DNA. In this sample the table shows some 2,100,000 clones, approximately 94% of which occur a single time. Roughly 1.7% of the sample is in the top ten clones.

This clone was detected only once. What antigen it recognizes has not been identified. Base qualities are missing; no much larger clone stands one base away. CD8 naive samples consisted of CD45RO-negative cells that were positively selected for CCR7, yielding a CD45RA+CCR7+ population without TemRA cells. The donors were healthy, HIV-negative adults with no recently reported acute infections or vaccinations. Every donor was a Caucasian adult residing in Nashville, Tennessee, USA. Blood was obtained by leukapheresis, after which PBMCs were separated by Ficoll-Histopaque density gradient centrifugation and cryopreserved in liquid nitrogen vapor phase. Analytical flow cytometry was used to check the purity and quantity of every magnetically sorted T cell population. From each sorted fraction, genomic DNA was isolated and quantified by UV absorbance on a Nanodrop 2000c. Results the study describes overall, beyond this receptor: Because the study included only a small number of donors, the genetic and exposure-history diversity represented was limited. Pairwise subsampling led to the expectation that sequencing depth would affect the degree of clonotype sharing among donors. When several donors were compared, the shared fraction of clonotypes was 5% to 6.5% for naive CD4, roughly 3.3% for naive CD8, roughly 2.5% for memory CD4, and roughly 0.4% for memory CD8. Even with the large sequencing depth, rarefaction of the sorted-subset datasets indicated that sequencing was incomplete. Clonotypes shared by all four sorted-subset donors showed higher generation probabilities than non-shared clonotypes. Naive subsets generally had larger estimated clonotype richness than memory subsets did. Only blood was sampled, and tissue TCR repertoires likely differ from those in blood.

The TCR comes from a man younger than 30 in good health. Some clones in this sample may be carry-over from other donors' samples. Material: naive CD8+ T cells from PBMCs. Interpreted using the paper, the cell subset or site label stands for: CD45RA+CCR7+.

CDR3 protein: CASSRTGDSYNEQFF. The base sequence is TGCGCCAGCAGTCGGACAGGGGACTCCTACAATGAGCAGTTCTTC. The rearrangement combines TRBV5-1 with TRBJ2-1, with 9 bases matching TRBD1. The germline V gene yields SGHRS for CDR1 and YFSETQ for CDR2. The germline V end is reduced by 5 bases and the J end by 0 bases; junction bases left unmatched: 3. The CDR3 numbers 15 residues from cysteine through phenylalanine. Here the CDR3 DNA is all that survives: 45 bases in frame from base 1.